What follows are 17 T cell receptor beta chains derived from one specimen sequenced in a study of cytomegalovirus exposure and HLA in healthy donors. The PCR made use of 60 Vbeta and 13 Jbeta primers. The protocol was immunoSEQ multiplex PCR, while the TCRdb copy is restricted to in-frame clones and leaves out a portion. The data hold around 150,000 clones, with approximately 80% observed a single time. Sequenced input: PBMCs. These receptors were taken from a woman aged 40-49 years in good health and CMV-seropositive.

This clone has just a few counts. The chain joins TRBV11-3 to TRBJ2-1, with 9 nucleotides matching TRBD1. Per the germline V gene, CDR1 is SGHNT and CDR2 is YENEEA. The CDR3 is 16 residues long. With 1 base clipped from V and 3 bases from J, the junction kept 4 bases outside the gene matches. The CDR3 coding sequence is TGTGCCAGCAGCTTAGTGGGACAGGGTCACTACAATGAGCAGTTCTTC. The encoded protein is CASSLVGQGHYNEQFF.

The CDR3 region has the DNA TGTGCCAGCGGAGGACAGACGGATACGCAGTATTTT. The encoded protein is CASGGQTDTQYF. The chain has TRBV25-1 and TRBJ2-3; TRBD1 might be the D (6 bases). CDR1 is MGHDK, CDR2 SYGVNS, per germline. Between the trimmed V and J ends, which lost 8 bases and 6 bases, there was a span of 12 bases. The CDR3 sequence is 12 residues long.

This clone was observed once. This chain connects TRBV9 to TRBJ2-1; 11 bases agree with TRBD2. The germline gives CDR1 SGDLS, CDR2 YYNGEE. V shed 3 bases, J shed 4 bases, and the junction held 6 bases outside the gene matches. The CDR3 totals 16 residues. The CDR3 DNA follows: TGTGCCAGCAGCGCAGCCGGGACTAGCGGATACAATGAGCAGTTCTTC. It is translated as CASSAAGTSGYNEQFF.

The chain is built from TRBV27 and TRBJ2-7, with no clear D. CDR1 MNHEY and CDR2 SMNVEV come from the germline V gene (reference sequence). The CDR3 spans 13 residues. With 2 bases removed from V and 0 bases from J, the gap between germline ends came to 5 bases. CDR3 bases: TGTGCCAGCAGTTTAACTCCCTCCTACGAGCAGTACTTC. The encoded protein is CASSLTPSYEQYF.

The chain joins TRBV5-4 to TRBJ2-5; perhaps TRBD1 as D (5 bases). The germline V gene encodes CDR1 SGHNT and CDR2 YYREEE (reference sequence). V was clipped by 3 bases and J by 1 base, with 13 bases between them. This CDR3 has 15 amino acids. The CDR3 coding sequence is TGTGCCAGCAGCTGGGGCGGCAGTCGCCAAGAGACCCAGTACTTC. Amino acid sequence: CASSWGGSRQETQYF.

The chain combines TRBV7-6 with TRBJ2-5; 14 bases agree with TRBD2. The germline V gene has CDR1 SGHVS and CDR2 FNYEAQ. Germline trimming cut 1 base from V and 2 bases from J; bases unmatched to any gene: 3. The CDR3 loop spans 17 amino acids. The chain's CDR3 is CASSLVGTSGGQETQYF. The DNA of the CDR3 is TGTGCCAGCAGCTTAGTGGGGACTAGCGGGGGACAAGAGACCCAGTACTTC.

This clone was found a few times. This rearrangement joins TRBV4-3 to TRBJ1-1; D is uncertain. Germline CDR1 LGHNA, CDR2 YSLEER. Trimming pared 3 bases from V and 0 bases from J, leaving 8 bases between. The CDR3 is 14 residues long. The CDR3 protein is CASSHLGLNTEAFF. The CDR3 region has the DNA TGCGCCAGCAGCCACCTTGGGCTGAACACTGAAGCTTTCTTT.

The V call is TRBV30, the J call TRBJ1-5; 9 positions match TRBD1. The CDR3 loop spans 14 amino acids. The germline V gene encodes CDR1 GTSNPN and CDR2 SVGIG (reference sequence). The junction had 3 bases not matched to a gene; V was cut back by 2 bases and J by 4 bases. Here the CDR3 reads CAWSMGQGNQPQHF. The CDR3, as DNA: TGTGCCTGGAGTATGGGACAGGGAAATCAGCCCCAGCATTTT.

The chain uses TRBV5-4 and TRBJ1-1, with D maybe TRBD1 (5 bases). Between the trimmed V and J ends, which lost 0 bases and 1 base, there was a span of 10 bases. CDR1 is SGHNT, CDR2 YYREEE, per germline (reference sequence). The CDR3 spans 15 residues. CDR3 in DNA: TGTGCCAGCAGCTTGGGGGCAGGGTCGAACACTGAAGCTTTCTTT. It encodes CASSLGAGSNTEAFF.

Remarks on this clone: Given the absence of the conserved phenylalanine or tryptophan at the CDR3 end, a read error is likely. The DNA is omitted, as the CDR3 cannot be located on it reliably, and the CDR3 follows TCRdb's listing. The chain links TRBV20-1 to TRBJ1-3; the table's D call, TRBD1, has no DNA check behind it. The germline CDR1 and CDR2 sequences are DFQATT and SNEGSKA (reference sequence). The CDR3 has 9 residues if both end residues are counted. CDR3 region: CSARDNRAM.

This clone was recorded once. CDR3 sequence: CASSATGTSGEQYF. DNA of the CDR3: TGTGCCAGCAGCGCTACCGGGACTAGCGGTGAGCAGTACTTC. The genes are TRBV9 and TRBJ2-7; 11 nucleotides line up with TRBD2. Germline V gene lookup returns CDR1 SGDLS and CDR2 YYNGEE. There are 14 residues in the CDR3. The V gene end was trimmed by 3 bases and the J gene end by 7 bases; junction bases not matched to a gene: 6.

This sequence joins TRBV18 and TRBJ1-5, with a weak D call TRBD1 (5 bases). The CDR3 is 14 amino acids. V was trimmed by 4 bases and J by 2 bases, leaving 9 bases between them. The V gene's germline CDR1 is KGHSH and CDR2 LQKENI. In DNA form, the CDR3 reads TGTGCCAGCTCACGGGGGGAAGGCAATCAGCCCCAGCATTTT. Translating gives CASSRGEGNQPQHF.

The chain combines TRBV9 with TRBJ2-7, with 12 bases identical to TRBD2. There are 16 residues in the CDR3. Unmatched junction bases numbered 8, after V lost 0 bases and J lost 7 bases. Germline CDR1 is SGDLS and CDR2 is YYNGEE. The CDR3 bases are TGTGCCAGCAGCGTAGGGCCTAGCGGGAGGGCTCAGGAGCAGTACTTC. Translation gives CASSVGPSGRAQEQYF.

The chain joins TRBV6-1 to TRBJ1-5; D unresolved. V lost 4 bases and J lost 0, with 22 bases in between. The CDR3 has 19 amino acids. Germline V gene sequence: CDR1 MNHNS, CDR2 SASEGT. This CDR3 reads CASSGRRRAYEFSNQPQHF. Here the CDR3 DNA reads TGTGCCAGCAGTGGCCGACGGCGAGCGTATGAGTTTAGCAATCAGCCCCAGCATTTT.

The rearrangement joins TRBV7-3 to TRBJ2-1, with a possible D match to TRBD2 (6 bases). V lost 9 bases, J lost 9 bases, and 21 bases lay in between. The CDR3 is 14 amino acids. Germline V gene sequence: CDR1 SGHTA, CDR2 FQGTGA. DNA of the CDR3: TGTGCCAGTGGCTTCGGCGGGAATTCTGGTGAGCAGTTCTTC. This sequence encodes CASGFGGNSGEQFF.

Comment on this clone: Different DNA sequences within this sample yield the same CDR3. The chain carries TRBV27 and TRBJ2-1, with 14 positions matching TRBD2. This CDR3 has 16 amino acids. V was pared by 3 bases and J by 6 bases, with 4 bases of the junction left unmatched. From germline, CDR1 is MNHEY and CDR2 SMNVEV (reference sequence). The CDR3, as DNA: TGTGCCAGCAGTTTCCTGACTAGCGGGGGGGGCAATGAGCAGTTCTTC. Amino acid sequence: CASSFLTSGGGNEQFF.

This clone was counted once. The rearrangement uses TRBV7-9 and TRBJ2-3; 9 bases agree with TRBD2. CDR3 length: 14 residues. The V and J ends lost 5 bases and 1 base, in that order; junction bases with no gene match: 1. Per the germline V gene, CDR1 is SEHNR and CDR2 is FQNEAQ (reference sequence). CDR3 amino acids: CASSRGGGTDTQYF. The DNA for the CDR3 is TGTGCCAGCAGCCGCGGGGGGGGCACAGATACGCAGTATTTT.